This is a list of T cell receptor beta chains from one sample in a study of blood T cell repertoires in COVID-19. The method was immunoSEQ multiplex PCR; TCRdb's version includes in-frame clones alone and lacks a portion of them. Here the sample spans about 200,000 clones, 75% to 85% being singletons. The sample consisted of peripheral blood. These receptors were obtained from a human donor in a cohort sampled during active COVID-19. Each CDR3 is given with its conserved first and last residue. Rows may omit the clone size; those that give it use once, few, many or a size class.

V: TRBV3-1/TRBV3-2; length: 16; size: NA; CDR3: CASSQGTPRAKNIQYF
V: TRBV27; length: 15; size: NA; CDR3: CASSTPGGAVETQYF
V: TRBV6-1; length: 14; size: NA; CDR3: CASSERIVKNEQFF
V: TRBV28; length: 13; size: NA; CDR3: CASTEDRVGEQFF
V: TRBV23-1; length: 15; size: NA; CDR3: CASSRGTNTVNEQFF
V: TRBV27; length: 16; size: NA; CDR3: CASSLSATSGIHEQFF
V: TRBV19; length: 14; size: NA; CDR3: CASQRQGYTGELFF
V: TRBV28; length: 15; size: NA; CDR3: CASSFVRGLPDTQYF
V: TRBV15; length: 15; size: NA; CDR3: CATSRYGTLNTEAFF
V: TRBV27; length: 16; size: NA; CDR3: CASSRSRSSYNSPLHF
V: TRBV11-2; length: 15; size: NA; CDR3: CASSFECGSSYEQYF
V: TRBV5-4; length: 16; size: NA; CDR3: CASSSPAQGTSYEQYF
V: TRBV5-1; length: 17; size: NA; CDR3: CASSLQGQGSGANVLTF
V: TRBV4-2; length: 18; size: NA; CDR3: CASSRMAGTSGSSYEQYF
V: TRBV27; length: 17; size: once; CDR3: CASSLAGPNSNTGELFF
V: TRBV6-2/TRBV6-3; length: 14; size: few; CDR3: CASRRGGRTDTQYF
V: TRBV12-3/TRBV12-4; length: 13; size: NA; CDR3: CASSFGLTYEQYF
V: TRBV2; length: 16; size: many; CDR3: CASSEWGQGGSYEQYF
V: TRBV15; length: 15; size: NA; CDR3: CATSSPSGVYNEQFF
V: TRBV19; length: 12; size: NA; CDR3: CASSPQGNEQYF
V: TRBV27; length: 15; size: NA; CDR3: CASRKYGTDDEKLFF
V: TRBV28; length: 12; size: NA; CDR3: CASRLNTGELFF
V: TRBV28; length: 13; size: NA; CDR3: CASRRQGGNEQFF
V: TRBV2; length: 16; size: NA; CDR3: CASNPRTSDDYNEQFF
V: TRBV4-1; length: 15; size: NA; CDR3: CASSHRAGPTDTQYF
V: TRBV30; length: 11; size: NA; CDR3: CAWSLTPEQFF
V: TRBV28; length: 16; size: NA; CDR3: CASSLTLAAEADTQYF
V: TRBV19; length: 14; size: NA; CDR3: CASSILGQGYEQYF
V: TRBV28; length: 16; size: NA; CDR3: CASSSPAPGGPNEQFF
V: TRBV29-1; length: 13; size: NA; CDR3: CSVAGREAYEQYF
V: TRBV30; length: 13; size: few; CDR3: CAWSVGQSYEQYF
V: TRBV6-4; length: 13; size: NA; CDR3: CASSDSPNTEAFF
V: TRBV19; length: 14; size: NA; CDR3: CATVTGGLVWPQHF
V: TRBV2; length: 15; size: NA; CDR3: CASSAILARTGELFF
V: TRBV29-1; length: 14; size: NA; CDR3: CSVEEALNTGELFF
V: TRBV28; length: 14; size: NA; CDR3: CASRSSLSSYEQYF
V: TRBV27; length: 14; size: NA; CDR3: CASSLNRPMKKLFF
V: TRBV29-1; length: 12; size: NA; CDR3: CSVVRSQETQYF